The clone carrying this TCR beta chain was detected a few times. The target antigen is unknown. This entry comes from a study of blood T cells in healthy people across ages. Study-level results: Long-lived and aged donors differed, with more naive CD4+ cells and higher diversity in the long-lived.

Germline assignment: CDR1 SGDLS and CDR2 YYNGEE. This CDR3 contains 16 residues. V gave up 0 bases and J gave up 5 bases; unmatched junction bases: 9. A sample-barcoded 5' primer and a J-beta primer mix were used in a second PCR of about 6 to 12 cycles. TCRdb re-called the 5' RACE reads with MiXCR, one entry per CDR3 protein. This sample carries fewer than 950,000 distinct CDR3 sequences, roughly 50% of them seen once, and the ten largest clones take approximately 41%. What was sequenced was blood. The sequence was obtained from a man at least 80 years old in good health. The chain employs TRBV9 and TRBJ2-5; 8 bases line up with TRBD2. CDR3: CASSVGAAGGGETQYF. The CDR3 bases are TGTGCCAGCAGCGTAGGGGCTGCGGGAGGTGGGGAGACCCAGTACTTC.